This entry lists 14 T cell receptor beta chains sequenced from one sample in a study of blood T cell repertoires in COVID-19. Method: immunoSEQ multiplex PCR; TCRdb's copy keeps in-frame clones and lacks some. The sample lists roughly 100,000 clones; 75% to 90% were seen once. The sample taken for sequencing was peripheral blood. The receptors come from a woman of 80 years or more with acute or convalescent COVID-19.

A single count supports this clone. The chain joins TRBV6-5 to TRBJ1-2, with D maybe TRBD1 (6 bases). Germline values: CDR1 MNHEY, CDR2 SVGAGI. V lost 6 bases and J 7 bases, leaving 18 bases between the germline ends. This CDR3 region has 14 residues. CDR3 nucleotide sequence: TGTGCCAGCAGACTCCTGGACAGTTCGGGTGGCTACACCTTC. This sequence encodes CASRLLDSSGGYTF.

The chain uses TRBV12-2 and TRBJ1-2; the table's D gene call, TRBD1, was not cross checked with the DNA. TRBV12-2 is termed a pseudogene. The CDR3 totals 15 residues. CDR3 bases: TGTGCAAGTCGCTTATTTCAGGGGGAGGTCGATGGCTACACCTTC. It codes for CASRLFQGEVDGYTF.

Of note for this clone: One end of the junction does not line up with germline, which may come from a read error. The rearrangement links TRBV13 to TRBJ1-6; TRBD1 is a possible D gene (6 bases). Germline assignment: CDR1 PRHDT and CDR2 FYEKMQ (reference sequence). This CDR3 is 15 amino acids long. The chain's CDR3 is CASSLGGTGGSPLHF. The DNA of the CDR3 is TGTGCCAGCAGTTTAGGAGGGACGGGGGGCTCACCCCTCCACTTT.

This rearrangement joins TRBV7-9 to TRBJ2-2; TRBD1 matches at 8 bases. This CDR3 has 15 residues. After removal of 5 bases from V and 6 bases from J, the junction contained 8 bases not matched to a gene. CDR1 is SEHNR, CDR2 FQNEAQ, per germline (reference sequence). CDR3 bases: TGTGCCAGCAGCAACCCAGGGGGCTCGGCCGGGGAGCTGTTTTTT. Translated, it gives CASSNPGGSAGELFF.

This clone turned up a few times. The chain employs TRBV28 and TRBJ1-2; TRBD1 aligns across 8 bases. Germline CDR1 and CDR2: MDHEN and SYDVKM. Trimming took 11 bases from V and 8 from J; bases not matched to a gene: 10. The CDR3 is 12 residues long. Here the CDR3 reads CACRQGSGGYTF. As DNA, the CDR3 is TGTGCCTGCCGACAGGGGAGTGGAGGCTACACCTTC.

The chain joins TRBV24-1 to TRBJ1-5; TRBD1 agrees at 8 bases. The CDR3 is 15 residues long. The germline CDR1 and CDR2 sequences are KGHDR and SFDVKD. Losses at the gene ends were 4 bases for V and 4 bases for J; bases not matched to a gene: 5. CDR3 region: CATSDPRGPNQPQHF. The CDR3 nucleotides are TGTGCCACCAGTGACCCCAGGGGGCCTAATCAGCCCCAGCATTTT.

The chain carries TRBV28 and TRBJ2-7, with a weak D call TRBD1 (5 bases). The CDR3 extends over 14 amino acids. V was pared by 1 base and J by 2 bases, with 9 bases between. Germline CDR1 and CDR2: MDHEN and SYDVKM. The CDR3 here is CASSLYRQPYEQYF. CDR3 in DNA: TGTGCCAGCAGTTTATACAGGCAACCCTACGAGCAGTACTTC.

The chain joins TRBV12-3 or TRBV12-4 to TRBJ2-7; the match to TRBD1 covers 7 bases. This CDR3 contains 13 residues. The V and J ends lost 6 bases and 3 bases, in that order; junction bases with no gene match: 5. The CDR3 sequence: CASSLPGGYEQYF. The DNA of the CDR3 is TGTGCCAGCAGCTTACCAGGGGGCTACGAGCAGTACTTC.

The chain employs TRBV5-1 and TRBJ1-3, with unresolved D. The CDR3 totals 15 residues. Germline V gene lookup returns CDR1 SGHRS and CDR2 YFSETQ. With 0 bases removed from V and 3 bases from J, the gap between germline ends came to 10 bases. CDR3 nucleotides: TGCGCCAGCAGCTTGGGGTCACGGGGTGGAAACACCATATATTTT. Protein: CASSLGSRGGNTIYF.

This clone was seen a few times. The V call is TRBV3-1 (or the pseudogene TRBV3-2), the J call TRBJ1-2; 9 bases align to TRBD1. Germline lookup yields CDR1 LGHDT and CDR2 YNNKEL (reference sequence). The length of the CDR3 is 14 residues. Trimming removed 5 bases from V and 4 bases from J; junction bases left unmatched: 5. This chain's CDR3 is CASSVGQGSYGYTF. DNA of the CDR3: TGTGCCAGCAGCGTGGGACAGGGAAGCTATGGCTACACCTTC.

J is TRBJ1-1 and V is TRBV6-5; possibly TRBD1 for D (6 bases). This CDR3 comprises 14 residues. V was cut by 7 bases and J by 2 bases, with 14 bases left in between. Germline lookup yields CDR1 MNHEY and CDR2 SVGAGI. DNA for the CDR3: TGTGCCAGCACCCTTGGGACATTTAACACTGAAGCTTTCTTT. Amino acid sequence: CASTLGTFNTEAFF.

This clone was counted between two and nine times. V is TRBV15 and J is TRBJ2-7, with D possibly TRBD2 on 5 matching bases. V gave up 4 bases and J gave up 0 bases, with 10 bases separating them. Germline values: CDR1 LNHNV, CDR2 YYDKDF (reference sequence). This CDR3 has 14 residues. The CDR3 is CATSTGTSSYEQYF. The CDR3 DNA follows: TGTGCCACCAGCACGGGCACTAGCTCCTACGAGCAGTACTTC.

This chain uses TRBV23-1 with TRBJ2-1; 11 bases are shared with TRBD2. TRBV23-1 is recorded as an ORF, its role being uncertain. V was pared by 1 base and J by 10 bases, with 9 bases of the junction left unmatched. This CDR3 has 16 amino acids. The CDR3 protein is CASSQCGPSGGLEQFF. CDR3 in DNA: TGCGCCAGCAGTCAATGCGGGCCTAGCGGGGGGTTGGAGCAGTTCTTC.

The chain joins TRBV6-1 to TRBJ2-7; D call uncertain. V was shortened by 1 base and J by 2 bases, with 12 bases between the two germline ends. Germline V gene data show CDR1 as MNHNS and CDR2 as SASEGT. The CDR3 extends over 15 amino acids. CDR3: CASSEDLRSPYEQYF. The CDR3 DNA is TGTGCCAGCAGTGAAGATCTACGGTCCCCCTACGAGCAGTACTTC.